Sequencing of this T cell receptor (beta chain) was carried out in a study of cytomegalovirus exposure and HLA in healthy donors. Overall study context: Of all 398 donors who were genotyped, around 82% belonged to the Caucasian-associated ancestry cluster.

CDR1 is SEHNR, CDR2 FQNEAQ, per germline (reference sequence). The CDR3 spans 14 residues. The J segment lost 2 bases and the V segment lost 8 bases, leaving 3 bases of the junction unmatched. Study-level results: A later analysis reported that several of the most significant clusters appeared to be linked to common viral pathogens, among them Epstein-Barr virus. The classifier reportedly diagnosed cytomegalovirus status with high sensitivity and specificity. TRBV6-2, TRBV6-3 and some other V segments were unresolvable in 87-base-pair reads.

The PCR was carried out with 60 Vbeta primers and 13 Jbeta primers. The protocol was immunoSEQ multiplex PCR, while the TCRdb copy is restricted to in-frame clones and leaves out a portion. This sample has approximately 4,200 clones, with approximately 81% found just once. This clone was recorded a few times. Its antigen is still unknown. Material for sequencing was PBMCs. The origin of this receptor is a middle-aged woman in good health and CMV-seropositive. The J gene is TRBJ2-3, the V gene TRBV7-9, with 11 bases aligning to TRBD2. CDR3 nucleotides: TGTGCCAGCTTAGCGGGGGGGTCCACAGATACGCAGTATTTT. It encodes CASLAGGSTDTQYF.